A selection of T cell receptor beta chains follows, all from one sample in a study of cytomegalovirus exposure and HLA in healthy donors. Using immunoSEQ multiplex PCR, the repertoire was profiled, and TCRdb retains in-frame clones only, with some absent. Of roughly 200,000 clones detected, around 89% appear once; the ten largest clones hold more than 0.8%. The sequenced sample consisted of PBMCs. The receptors stem from a woman aged 18-29 years in good health and CMV-seronegative. Each CDR3 is given with its conserved first and last residue. The D gene is left open where the match is weak. Only some rows state a clone size, as once, few, many or a class for expanded clones.

TRBJ2-2,TRBV5-1,NA,NA,16,TGCGCCAGCAGCTTGTTGGGACTTACCTCGACCGGGGAGCTGTTTTTT,CASSLLGLTSTGELFF
TRBJ2-1,TRBV5-4,TRBD1,few,18,TGTGCCAGCAGCTTGGCTCGGTTCGGGACAGGGATGAACAATGAGCAGTTCTTC,CASSLARFGTGMNNEQFF
TRBJ1-5,TRBV7-9,TRBD1,NA,15,TGTGCCAGCAGCCCAGGGGGTTTGGGCAATCAGCCCCAGCATTTT,CASSPGGLGNQPQHF
TRBJ2-7,TRBV4-1,NA,NA,16,TGCGCCAGCAGCCTGCTCCCGGAGGGAAACACGTACGAGCAGTACTTC,CASSLLPEGNTYEQYF
TRBJ2-1,TRBV5-1,NA,NA,13,TGCGCCAGCAGCTTGGATCAATACAATGAGCAGTTCTTC,CASSLDQYNEQFF
TRBJ2-7,TRBV2,TRBD1,NA,15,TGTGCCAGCAGTCCCGGACAGGGGGCATCGGACGAGCAGTACTTC,CASSPGQGASDEQYF
TRBJ1-2,TRBV2,NA,few,13,TGTGCCAGCAGAGACGGGACTAACTATGGCTACACCTTC,CASRDGTNYGYTF
TRBJ2-5,TRBV7-9,TRBD1,NA,14,TGTGCCAGCAGCTGGGGGACAGGGGGAGAGACCCAGTACTTC,CASSWGTGGETQYF
TRBJ1-4,TRBV6-6,TRBD1,NA,15,TGTGCCAGCAGTTCCGACAGGGGGCGGAGGGAAAAACTGTTTTTT,CASSSDRGRREKLFF
TRBJ2-1,TRBV11-3,NA,NA,13,TGTGCCAGCAGCTTTAGTCTAGCTCCTGGGGAGTTCTTC,CASSFSLAPGEFF
TRBJ2-2,TRBV11-2,NA,NA,16,TGTGCCAGCAGCTTGCACGGTGATTTTCCCACCGGGGAGCTGTTTTTT,CASSLHGDFPTGELFF
TRBJ2-3,TRBV7-6,TRBD1,NA,16,TGTGCCAGCAGCTACCGACAGGGTGGTTGGCCAGATACGCAGTATTTT,CASSYRQGGWPDTQYF
TRBJ2-7,TRBV4-1,NA,once,13,TGCGCCAGCAGCCACTCGAGCTCCTACGAGCAGTACTTC,CASSHSSSYEQYF
TRBJ1-2,TRBV9,NA,NA,16,TGTGCCAGCAGCGTAGCCGGGAGGGAGGGTAACTATGGCTACACCTTC,CASSVAGREGNYGYTF
TRBJ1-4,TRBV19,TRBD1,NA,14,TGTGCCAGTAAGGCCGGGACAGGGGTTGAAAAACTGTTTTTT,CASKAGTGVEKLFF
TRBJ2-3,TRBV5-1,TRBD2,NA,19,TGCGCCAGCAGCTTGATGGGCCACAACGGCGGGAGGGGTATAGATACGCAGTATTTT,CASSLMGHNGGRGIDTQYF
TRBJ2-5,TRBV2,TRBD2,NA,15,TGTGCCAGTCGGACTAGCGGGAGGGCCGACGAGACCCAGTACTTC,CASRTSGRADETQYF
TRBJ2-5,TRBV28,TRBD2,NA,13,TGTGCCAGCAGCCTAGCGGGAGTGGGGACCCAGTACTTC,CASSLAGVGTQYF
TRBJ2-7,TRBV19,NA,NA,15,TGTGCCAGTAGGGGTGGGGGCGCTAGCTCCTACGAGCAGTACTTC,CASRGGGASSYEQYF
TRBJ1-1,TRBV9,TRBD1,NA,13,TGTGCCAGCAGCGCCCGGACAGGGGGTGAAGCTTTCTTT,CASSARTGGEAFF
TRBJ2-5,TRBV9,TRBD1,NA,14,TGTGCCAGCAACTTGGGACAGATACAAGAGACCCAGTACTTC,CASNLGQIQETQYF
TRBJ2-7,TRBV25-1,TRBD1,NA,14,TGTGCCAGCAGTGAGTCGGACAGGCTCTACGAGCAGTACTTC,CASSESDRLYEQYF
TRBJ1-1,TRBV5-1,NA,NA,15,TGCGCCAGCAGCTTTCTCGGACAGCCGAACACTGAAGCTTTCTTT,CASSFLGQPNTEAFF
TRBJ1-2,TRBV4-1,NA,NA,14,TGCGCCAGCATCCCAGACGAGGGTGGCTATGGCTACACCTTC,CASIPDEGGYGYTF
TRBJ1-1,TRBV27,TRBD1,once,17,TGTGCCAGCAGTTCCCGACAGGGAAGGGCCGTGAACACTGAAGCTTTCTTT,CASSSRQGRAVNTEAFF
TRBJ1-2,TRBV19,TRBD1,NA,13,TGTGCCAGTAGCCGGACAGGGAACTATGGCTACACCTTC,CASSRTGNYGYTF
TRBJ1-1,TRBV7-9,TRBD1,NA,12,TGTGCCAGCAGCTCCAACAGCAGGGGGGCTTTCTTT,CASSSNSRGAFF
TRBJ1-6,TRBV27,NA,NA,14,TGTGCCAGCAGTTTTAACACCAATAATTCACCCCTCCACTTT,CASSFNTNNSPLHF
TRBJ2-6,TRBV27,NA,NA,13,TGTGCCAGCAGTCTAACTGGGGCCAACGTCCTGACTTTC,CASSLTGANVLTF